A single sample is the source of the 23 T cell receptor beta chains below, sequenced in a study of T-cell reconstitution after alpha-beta-depleted transplantation in children. Molecular barcoding with unique molecular identifiers was used for the TCRbeta library. TCRdb re-called the PCR reads through MiXCR, storing one row per CDR3 protein. Of about 870,000 distinct CDR3 sequences listed, 15% to 20% are singletons. The sequencing here drew on PBMCs, mostly from graft donor cells, taken 360 days after TCRalphabeta/CD19-depleted stem cell transplant. The receptor set was obtained from a male patient under 18 who had a stem cell transplant for acute lymphoblastic leukemia, so the T cells may come from the graft donor.

This clonotype appeared a few times. V gene TRBV5-1 combines with J gene TRBJ1-1; 7 bases are shared with TRBD1. CDR1 SGHRS and CDR2 YFSETQ come from the germline V gene. The CDR3 runs 15 residues. Trimming took 0 bases from V and 4 from J; bases not matched to a gene: 6. CDR3 protein: CASSLAFPGGTEAFF. In nucleotides, the CDR3 is TGCGCCAGCAGCTTGGCGTTTCCAGGGGGCACTGAAGCTTTCTTT. The whole variable domain, remainder taken from reference TRBV5-1 and TRBJ1-1, is KAGVTQTPRYLIKTRGQQVTLSCSPISGHRSVSWYQQTPGQGLQFLFEYFSETQRNKGNFPGRFSGRQFSNSRSEMNVSTLELGDSALYLCASSLAFPGGTEAFFGQGTRLTVV.

CDR3 region: CASSPLGAGGHPSSYEQYF. The CDR3 DNA is TGTGCCAGCAGCCCCCTCGGAGCGGGAGGACACCCGAGCTCCTACGAGCAGTACTTC. This chain links TRBV7-3 with TRBJ2-7, with 9 bases aligning to TRBD2. Per germline, CDR1 SGHTA and CDR2 FQGTGA. V was clipped by 5 bases and J by 0 bases; unmatched bases: 17. The CDR3 is 19 residues long.

This clonotype was seen a few times. The chain is built from TRBV10-3 and TRBJ2-1; D could derive from TRBD1 or TRBD2 (5 bases each). V was trimmed by 3 bases and J by 2 bases, leaving 14 bases between them. The germline gives CDR1 ENHRY, CDR2 SYGVKD. This CDR3 has 16 residues. The CDR3 reads CAISDWGSHTYNEQFF. The CDR3 region has the DNA TGTGCCATCAGTGATTGGGGGAGCCATACCTACAATGAGCAGTTCTTC.

This clonotype occurred a few times. The V gene is TRBV7-3, the J gene TRBJ2-3; D may be TRBD2 (6 bases). V lost 8 bases and J 0 bases, leaving 15 bases between the germline ends. Per the germline V gene, CDR1 is SGHTA and CDR2 is FQGTGA. This CDR3 region has 15 residues. DNA of the CDR3: TGTGCCAGCGGATATTCTAGCGTGAGCACAGATACGCAGTATTTT. Translating gives CASGYSSVSTDTQYF.

On this clonotype itself: The junction and the germline gene differ at one end; a read error may be behind it. The J gene is TRBJ2-1, the V gene TRBV5-1, with 11 bases lining up with TRBD2. CDR3 length equals 17 residues. Germline-derived CDR1 and CDR2 are SGHRS and YFSETQ. The CDR3: CASSTGTSGASYNEQFF. The DNA of the CDR3 is TGCGCCAGCAGCACCGGGACTAGCGGAGCCTCCTACAATGAGCAATTCTTC.

V is TRBV11-2 and J is TRBJ2-3; 15 bases are a match to TRBD2. The CDR3 has 18 amino acids. The V segment lost 5 bases and the J segment 0 bases; nucleotides outside the gene matches: 6. CDR1 and CDR2 from the germline V gene are SGHAT and FQNNGV. CDR3 sequence: CASSRLGTSGRSTDTQYF. DNA for the CDR3: TGTGCCAGCAGCCGCCTCGGGACTAGCGGGAGGAGCACAGATACGCAGTATTTT.

The chain joins TRBV11-2 to TRBJ2-3, with D possibly being TRBD1 or TRBD2 (6 bases each). V was shortened by 8 bases and J by 5 bases, with 23 bases between the two germline ends. Germline CDR1 SGHAT, CDR2 FQNNGV. This CDR3 has 16 amino acids. The CDR3 protein is CASGNLGGIPQDTQYF. In DNA, the CDR3 is TGTGCCAGCGGAAATCTAGGGGGGATACCACAAGATACGCAGTATTTT.

Only a few counts were recorded for this clonotype. The V gene is TRBV4-1, the J gene TRBJ2-4; 9 bases agree with TRBD2. The CDR3 extends over 17 amino acids. Germline V gives CDR1 MGHRA, CDR2 YSYEKL. V trimming: 4 bases; J trimming: 2 bases; junction bases outside the gene matches: 9. The CDR3 region has the DNA TGCGCCAGCAGCCCAATTAGCGGGGGCTACACCAAAAACATTCAGTACTTC. This gives the protein CASSPISGGYTKNIQYF.

This chain links TRBV5-1 with TRBJ1-1; D gene uncertain. The CDR3 covers 16 residues. CDR1 is SGHRS and CDR2 is YFSETQ in the germline V gene. V lost 0 bases to trimming and J lost 0 bases, with 12 bases between them. CDR3 sequence: CASSLEGGLMNTEAFF. The CDR3 DNA is TGCGCCAGCAGCTTGGAAGGAGGACTCATGAACACTGAAGCTTTCTTT.

The sample holds a few counts of this clonotype. The V gene is TRBV5-1, the J gene TRBJ1-1; D is possibly TRBD1 (6 bases). From germline, CDR1 is SGHRS and CDR2 YFSETQ. Trimming cost V 0 bases and J 0 bases, with 15 bases left between them. This CDR3 is built from 17 residues. In DNA form, the CDR3 reads TGCGCCAGCAGCTTGGTTCCAGGGGTGGACGTGAACACTGAAGCTTTCTTT. It encodes CASSLVPGVDVNTEAFF.

Ten or more counts support this clonotype. The V call is TRBV6-2 or TRBV6-3, the J call TRBJ2-1; 9 nucleotides align to TRBD1. Trimming took 4 bases from V and 9 from J; bases not matched to a gene: 10. This CDR3 is built from 15 residues. Per germline, CDR1 MNHEY and CDR2 SVGEGT. CDR3 nucleotide sequence: TGTGCCAGCAGTTGGGGGGACAGGGATTCGGGTGAGCAGTTCTTC. Translating gives CASSWGDRDSGEQFF.

The chain couples TRBV7-9 to TRBJ1-5; TRBD1 might be the D (5 bases). The CDR3 has 15 residues. The V gene lost 3 bases and the J gene lost 3 bases, with 12 bases spanning the gap. In germline, CDR1 is SEHNR, CDR2 FQNEAQ (reference sequence). CDR3 protein: CASSFGDGFNQPQHF. The CDR3 bases are TGTGCCAGCAGCTTCGGGGACGGATTCAATCAGCCCCAGCATTTT. The whole variable domain, filled in from reference TRBV7-9 and TRBJ1-5, reads DTGVSQNPRHKITKRGQNVTFRCDPISEHNRLYWYRQTLGQGPEFLTYFQNEAQLEKSRLLSDRFSAERPKGSFSTLEIQRTEQGDSAMYLCASSFGDGFNQPQHFGDGTRLSIL.

This clonotype was found a few times. V and J are TRBV20-1 and TRBJ2-7, with 9 positions matching TRBD1. The ends lost 6 bases at V and 7 bases at J; junction bases unmatched: 10. The germline CDR1 and CDR2 sequences are DFQATT and SNEGSKA (reference sequence). This CDR3 contains 13 residues. The CDR3 DNA sequence: TGCAGTGCGTTGGGACAGGGTCCATGGGAGCAGTACTTC. Protein product: CSALGQGPWEQYF.

The V gene is TRBV7-2, the J gene TRBJ2-2, with D possibly being TRBD1 or TRBD2 (6 bases each). The CDR3 has 17 residues. The germline V gene has CDR1 SGHTA and CDR2 FQGNSA. The V end lost 8 bases, the J end lost 4 bases, and 23 bases lay between the germline ends. This chain's CDR3 is CASPTGRGRWGTGELFF. CDR3 sequence (DNA): TGTGCCAGCCCCACTGGAAGGGGGAGGTGGGGCACCGGGGAGCTGTTTTTT.

The chain is built from TRBV4-1 and TRBJ1-2; TRBD1 might be the D (5 bases). V lost 0 bases and J 7 bases, leaving 18 bases between the germline ends. This CDR3 contains 16 residues. Germline V lookup: CDR1 MGHRA, CDR2 YSYEKL. Here the CDR3 reads CASSQDPALYGGGYTF. The CDR3 DNA sequence: TGCGCCAGCAGCCAAGACCCGGCCTTATATGGGGGTGGCTACACCTTC.

This clonotype has a handful of counts. This chain uses TRBV4-1 with TRBJ1-5; D gene ambiguous. This CDR3 has 16 residues. Germline V gene lookup returns CDR1 MGHRA and CDR2 YSYEKL. V gave up 0 bases and J gave up 8 bases, with 17 bases separating them. CDR3 amino acids: CASSQDLSRLEKPQHF. As DNA, the CDR3 is TGCGCCAGCAGCCAAGATCTCTCAAGGCTCGAAAAGCCCCAGCATTTT.

Only a few counts were recorded for this clonotype. The chain has TRBV29-1 and TRBJ2-7, with a weak D call TRBD2 (5 bases). Trimming removed 5 bases at V and 3 bases at J, with 14 bases between. CDR1 is SQVTM and CDR2 is ANQGSEA in the germline V gene. The CDR3 totals 13 residues. CDR3 amino acids: CSVTDRDYYEQYF. The CDR3 nucleotides read TGCAGCGTTACCGACCGGGATTACTACGAGCAGTACTTC.

The chain joins TRBV27 to TRBJ2-7; D call uncertain. The CDR3 runs 14 residues. V dropped 4 bases and J dropped 2 bases, with 12 bases sitting between them. Per the germline V gene, CDR1 is MNHEY and CDR2 is SMNVEV (reference sequence). This CDR3 reads CASSSPVPPYEQYF. As DNA, the CDR3 is TGTGCCAGCAGTTCCCCGGTCCCTCCCTACGAGCAGTACTTC.

In this sample, this clonotype turned up a few times. V and J are TRBV12-3 or TRBV12-4 and TRBJ2-7; 9 bases line up with TRBD1. Trimming cost V 2 bases and J 5 bases; bases outside gene matches: 4. The CDR3 consists of 14 residues. The CDR3 DNA sequence: TGTGCCAGCAGTTTATACGACAGGGGGAACGAGCAGTACTTC. Protein sequence: CASSLYDRGNEQYF.

The gene calls are TRBV2 and TRBJ2-1, with D tentatively TRBD1 (5 bases). V was trimmed by 7 bases and J by 8 bases, leaving 12 bases between them. CDR1 is SNHLY and CDR2 is FYNNEI in the germline V gene. The CDR3 sequence is 12 residues long. Written as DNA, the CDR3 is TGTGCCAGCACCCAGGGCGTGCATGAGCAGTTCTTC. Protein: CASTQGVHEQFF.

In this sample, this clonotype turned up many times. The chain carries TRBV6-5 and TRBJ2-7; D is perhaps TRBD2 (6 bases). The V gene's germline CDR1 is MNHEY and CDR2 SVGAGI. V gave up 0 bases and J gave up 3 bases, with 9 bases separating them. The CDR3 totals 14 residues. CDR3 bases: TGTGCCAGCAGTTACTCTAGCGGATACTACGAGCAGTACTTC. Protein sequence: CASSYSSGYYEQYF.

Regarding this clonotype: An end of the junction differs from the germline gene, which may be a read error. The chain links TRBV20-1 to TRBJ1-5, with a tentative D call TRBD1 (5 bases). Germline CDR1 and CDR2: DFQATT and SNEGSKA (reference sequence). This CDR3 has 14 residues. The CDR3 sequence is CSASWGTVNRPQHF. The DNA of the CDR3 is TGCAGTGCTAGCTGGGGGACCGTTAATCGGCCCCAGCATTTT.

This clonotype has more than one count but fewer than ten. V usage is TRBV20-1 and J usage is TRBJ2-5; no clear D. CDR3 length: 13 residues. Trimming took 6 bases from V and 0 from J, leaving 11 bases between them. Germline lookup yields CDR1 DFQATT and CDR2 SNEGSKA (reference sequence). CDR3 loop: CSAPDTYQETQYF. CDR3 bases: TGCAGTGCACCCGACACGTACCAAGAGACCCAGTACTTC.